The clone carrying this TCR beta chain was counted only a few times. It was with 60 Vbeta and 13 Jbeta primers that the PCR ran. Some clones are missing from TCRdb's copy, which holds only in-frame ones; the method was immunoSEQ multiplex PCR. The sample includes tens of thousands of clones, 55% to 80% of them seen just once. Trimming removed 0 bases from V and 6 bases from J, with 13 bases in between. The CDR3 is 15 amino acids. CDR1 and CDR2 from the germline V gene are SGDLS and YYNGEE. This specimen belongs to a study of cytomegalovirus exposure and HLA in healthy donors. Sequencing was done on a sample of PBMCs. The chain employs TRBV9 and TRBJ1-5, with D possibly matching TRBD1 (5 bases). The receptor comes from a woman aged 50 to 65 in good health and CMV-seropositive. The CDR3 DNA reads as TGTGCCAGCAGCGTAGAAGGGGCAGGCAGTCAGCCCCAGCATTTT. Amino acids: CASSVEGAGSQPQHF.